This T cell receptor beta chain was retrieved from a study of T cell changes during pregnancy in multiple sclerosis. Germline V CDR1 and CDR2: MNHEY, SVGAGI. The CDR3 contains 16 residues. V was clipped by 3 bases and J by 0 bases, with 12 bases between them. Clones were read by immunoSEQ multiplex PCR, and TCRdb kept only the in-frame ones, dropping some. Among some 93,000 clones listed, 90% to 95% were seen once. The source of this sequence is a female donor in good health, enrolled as a control in a pregnancy study. The sample here was peripheral blood, taken after pregnancy. The genes are TRBV6-5 and TRBJ1-3; maybe TRBD1 (6 bases). CDR3 nucleotide sequence: TGTGCCAGCAGTTATTCGGACAGAAGCTCTGGAAACACCATATATTTT. It translates to CASSYSDRSSGNTIYF.